This T cell receptor beta chain was identified during a study of T cell repertoires in cytomegalovirus infection. For the study at large: Public signatures in TCR beta pointed to CMV infection and matching HLA type.

CDR1 is SQVTM, CDR2 ANQGSEA, per germline. This CDR3 contains 14 residues. J was trimmed by 4 bases and V by 2 bases; bases with no gene match: 6. TCRdb reprocessed the reads via MiXCR and lists one record per CDR3 protein. The sample yields hundreds of thousands of distinct CDR3 sequences, 5% to 8.5% seen once. Study-wide findings and caveats: Accumulated public TCR beta family frequency recognized individuals carrying CMV together with the relevant HLA. The ex vivo response was dominated by HLA-C-restricted CMV-specific TCR beta clonotypes.

This clonotype occurred many times. The target antigen is unknown. Sequenced input: PBMCs. The gene calls are TRBV29-1 and TRBJ2-3; 7 positions match TRBD2. The receptor comes from a human donor in good health (CMV status not recorded). Some clones in this sample may be carry-over from other donors' samples. CDR3 in amino acids: CSVETGGASDTQYF. The CDR3 nucleotides read TGCAGCGTTGAAACGGGGGGAGCCTCAGATACGCAGTATTTT.